The present entry profiles one T cell receptor beta chain with its context. The junction does not match germline at one end; this may be a read error. Patients underwent thyroid surgery, and none had received any treatment before it. In the study's own analysis: The study built a papillary thyroid cancer distant-metastasis classifier from CDR3 differences across clinicopathological groups. TCRdb re-analyzed the PCR reads through MiXCR. TCRdb's processing, not the study's, gives the V and J calls here. The sample consists of fewer than 30,000 clones, around 15% of them appearing once. The sample originates from a study of metastatic and nonmetastatic thyroid tumors. Looking at the study overall: Across blood and tumor or nodule tissue, repertoires from malignant and benign thyroid patients were compared with one another.

The CDR3 contains 17 residues. Germline CDR1 reads MNHGY; CDR2 reads SAAAGT. The TCR was taken from a female donor with papillary thyroid cancer or a benign thyroid nodule (not recorded which). Some clones in this sample may be carry-over from other donors' samples. Sequenced sample: blood. V gene TRBV6-8 combines with J gene TRBJ2-1; 8 nucleotides line up with TRBD2. CDR3 sequence reads: CASSSATSVRASGEHFF. For the CDR3, the DNA is TGTGCTAGCAGTTCCGCGACTAGCGTGAGGGCATCGGGTGAGCATTTCTTC.